Listed here are 18 T cell receptor beta chains from one sample, sequenced in a study of human T cells and chemical hapten exposure. TCRdb recomputed calls from the RACE reads with MiXCR, one row per CDR3 protein. The table includes over 75,000 distinct CDR3 sequences, 7.5% to 9.5% detected once. Time point defined: patch test 1, 2 weeks after DPC sensitization. Treatment indicated: therapeutic diphenylcyclopropenone sensitization with weekly scalp DPC. The sequencing here drew on whole blood, taken in connection with sensitization to the hapten diphenylcyclopropenone (DPC). The receptor source for this set is a woman aged 25 to 45 with alopecia areata. Some clones in this sample may be carry-over from other donors' samples.

This clonotype showed up just a few times. This chain uses TRBV19 with TRBJ1-4, with no clear D. V was pared by 5 bases and J by 0 bases, with 13 bases between. Germline CDR1 LNHDA, CDR2 SQIVND (reference sequence). The CDR3 length is 16 residues. CDR3 amino acids: CASSRTHSSTNEKLFF. CDR3 coding DNA: TGTGCCAGTAGTCGAACCCACAGCTCAACTAATGAAAAACTGTTTTTT.

This clonotype turned up a few times. The chain links TRBV5-1 to TRBJ2-5; a weak D match, TRBD1 (6 bases). V gave up 4 bases and J gave up 2 bases, with 12 bases separating them. The germline V gene encodes CDR1 SGHRS and CDR2 YFSETQ. This CDR3 spans 14 amino acids. CDR3 protein: CASSQGSQQETQYF. The CDR3, as DNA: TGCGCCAGCAGCCAGGGGTCTCAACAAGAGACCCAGTACTTC.

This clonotype has only a few counts. The V gene is TRBV11-2, the J gene TRBJ1-1; D ambiguous. Germline assignment: CDR1 SGHAT and CDR2 FQNNGV. V was cut by 5 bases and J by 1 base, with 11 bases left in between. The CDR3 has 14 residues. CDR3 DNA: TGTGCCAGCAGCCCCGAGACACAGAACACTGAAGCTTTCTTT. Protein sequence: CASSPETQNTEAFF.

This chain uses TRBV12-3 or TRBV12-4 with TRBJ2-5, with D possibly TRBD2 on 6 matching bases. The CDR3 spans 16 residues. Trimming pared 7 bases from V and 5 bases from J, leaving 23 bases between. The CDR3 DNA is TGTGCCAGCAATCTAGGAGGGGCAACGGGGGAGGAGACCCAGTACTTC. Protein product: CASNLGGATGEETQYF.

V gene TRBV29-1 combines with J gene TRBJ2-7; unclear D gene. Germline CDR1 reads SQVTM; CDR2 reads ANQGSEA. Trimming pared 4 bases from V and 7 bases from J, leaving 11 bases between. The CDR3 loop spans 11 amino acids. The CDR3 DNA sequence: TGCAGCGTTGGTGGTCTAAGGGAGCAGTACTTC. As protein: CSVGGLREQYF.

This clonotype appeared many times. This chain uses TRBV7-2 with TRBJ1-1; D possibly corresponds to TRBD1 (5 bases). Germline V gene sequence: CDR1 SGHTA, CDR2 FQGNSA. CDR3 length equals 15 residues. Trimming stripped 6 bases from V and 1 base from J, with 15 bases between. Written as DNA, the CDR3 is TGTGCCAGCAGTCAGCAGATTACAGGGAACACTGAAGCTTTCTTT. It translates to CASSQQITGNTEAFF.

This chain joins TRBV6-5 and TRBJ1-5; D uncertain. CDR3 length equals 13 residues. Per the germline V gene, CDR1 is MNHEY and CDR2 is SVGAGI. V gave up 1 base and J gave up 4 bases, with 5 bases separating them. CDR3: CASSYWVNQPQHF. The CDR3 region has the DNA TGTGCCAGCAGTTACTGGGTAAATCAGCCCCAGCATTTT.

This clonotype was observed at least ten times. The chain has TRBV9 and TRBJ2-7; D is perhaps TRBD1 (6 bases). V was trimmed by 0 bases and J by 6 bases, leaving 16 bases between them. Germline values: CDR1 SGDLS, CDR2 YYNGEE. The CDR3 covers 15 residues. This chain's CDR3 is CASSVGGGQWSEQYF. Written as DNA, the CDR3 is TGTGCCAGCAGCGTAGGTGGAGGACAGTGGTCCGAGCAGTACTTC.

The chain links TRBV6-1 to TRBJ1-2; tentative D call: TRBD1 (6 bases). Germline V gene sequence: CDR1 MNHNS, CDR2 SASEGT. The ends were cut back, 0 bases at V and 8 bases at J, with 13 bases in the middle. This CDR3 is 14 amino acids long. The CDR3 DNA reads TGTGCCAGCAGTGAAGCGCTTAACAGGGCGGGCTACACCTTC. This sequence encodes CASSEALNRAGYTF.

This clonotype was detected only a few times. V is TRBV5-1 and J is TRBJ2-6, with D hard to call. Germline V gives CDR1 SGHRS, CDR2 YFSETQ. V lost 0 bases, J lost 4 bases, and 8 bases lay in between. The CDR3 runs 15 residues. The CDR3 nucleotides read TGCGCCAGCAGCTTGGTTCGCGGAGGGGCCAACGTCCTGACTTTC. Translation: CASSLVRGGANVLTF.

In regard to this clonotype: A much larger clone differs from this one at a single base, so this may be a read error. This chain links TRBV30 with TRBJ1-6; 10 positions match TRBD1. With V trimmed by 5 bases and J by 10 bases, 2 bases remained unmatched. The germline V gene has CDR1 GTSNPN and CDR2 SVGIG (reference sequence). This CDR3 is 12 amino acids long. DNA of the CDR3: TGTGCCTGGGGGACAGGGGCCTCACCCCTCCACTTT. This gives the protein CAWGTGASPLHF.

This clonotype was recorded many times. The chain recombines TRBV5-1 with TRBJ1-1, with 8 bases that match TRBD1. Germline V gene lookup returns CDR1 SGHRS and CDR2 YFSETQ. V dropped 6 bases and J dropped 4; count of bases not matched to a gene: 2. The CDR3 is 12 amino acids. DNA for the CDR3: TGCGCCAGCACCGACAGGGGCACTGAAGCTTTCTTT. Translated: CASTDRGTEAFF.

This clonotype was detected many times. V gene TRBV6-5 combines with J gene TRBJ2-3; TRBD1 matches at 11 bases. J was trimmed by 3 bases and V by 4 bases; bases with no gene match: 6. The CDR3 is 16 residues long. Germline V CDR1 and CDR2: MNHEY, SVGAGI. In nucleotides, the CDR3 is TGTGCCAGCAGTTTTGGACAGGGGGCCCGGACAGATACGCAGTATTTT. This encodes CASSFGQGARTDTQYF.

This clonotype was counted at least ten times. The chain links TRBV6-5 to TRBJ2-3, with D unclear. CDR1 MNHEY and CDR2 SVGAGI come from the germline V gene. The CDR3 contains 15 residues. Trimming left V 4 bases short and J 1 base short, with 12 bases between. For the CDR3, the DNA is TGTGCCAGCAGTTTACCCGGGCCCGGCACAGATACGCAGTATTTT. The encoded protein is CASSLPGPGTDTQYF.

V usage is TRBV5-1 and J usage is TRBJ2-3; unclear D gene. This CDR3 region has 13 residues. Trimming took 0 bases from V and 4 from J, leaving 6 bases between them. CDR1 and CDR2 (germline): SGHRS, YFSETQ. In DNA form, the CDR3 reads TGCGCCAGCAGCTTGGGTGCGGCAGATACGCAGTATTTT. Protein: CASSLGAADTQYF.

The table lists this clonotype with many counts. The rearrangement links TRBV9 to TRBJ1-6; D might be TRBD1 (6 bases). V lost 5 bases and J 7 bases, leaving 13 bases between the germline ends. Looked up from germline, CDR1 is SGDLS and CDR2 is YYNGEE. This CDR3 comprises 14 residues. As DNA, the CDR3 is TGTGCCAGCAGAGGGGACATCCCGAATTCACCCCTCCACTTT. Translated: CASRGDIPNSPLHF.

In this sample, this clonotype turned up a few times. This CDR3 is CASSQDVIGLAGGPRETQYF. CDR3 DNA sequence: TGTGCCAGCAGCCAAGATGTTATAGGGCTAGCGGGGGGGCCCCGGGAGACCCAGTACTTC. The J gene is TRBJ2-5, the V gene TRBV3-1; 12 bases are shared with TRBD2. The germline V gene encodes CDR1 LGHDT and CDR2 YNNKEL (reference sequence). This CDR3 is built from 20 residues. V shed 0 bases and J 5 bases; nucleotides not matched to a gene: 16.

The chain uses TRBV10-1 and TRBJ1-1, with D perhaps TRBD1 (5 bases). V lost 0 bases and J lost 1, with 18 bases in between. The CDR3 sequence is 18 residues long. Germline CDR1 reads WNHNN; CDR2 reads SYGVQD (reference sequence). CDR3 region: CASSESGYFGRENTEAFF. CDR3 DNA sequence: TGCGCCAGCAGTGAGTCGGGATATTTTGGCAGGGAGAACACTGAAGCTTTCTTT.